This TCR beta chain was obtained from a study of technical replicates of blood from a few donors. Profiling relied on immunoSEQ multiplex PCR, and the TCRdb table lists in-frame clones only, not all of them. The table shows some 71,000 clones, with around 97% occurring only once. CDR1 and CDR2 (germline): SGDLS, YYNGEE. J lost 3 bases, V lost 0 bases, and 3 bases had no gene match. This CDR3 contains 16 residues. Sequenced material: T cells isolated from PBMCs. The TCR was taken from a human donor in good health. The chain combines TRBV9 with TRBJ2-1; 10 bases fit TRBD2. The CDR3 is CASSVGGLAVYNEQFF. CDR3 nucleotides: TGTGCCAGCAGCGTAGGAGGACTAGCGGTCTACAATGAGCAGTTCTTC. The complete variable domain, with remaining parts taken from reference TRBV9 and TRBJ2-1, reads DSGVTQTPKHLITATGQRVTLRCSPRSGDLSVYWYQQSLDQGLQFLIQYYNGEERAKGNILERFSAQQFPDLHSELNLSSLELGDSALYFCASSVGGLAVYNEQFFGPGTRLTVL.